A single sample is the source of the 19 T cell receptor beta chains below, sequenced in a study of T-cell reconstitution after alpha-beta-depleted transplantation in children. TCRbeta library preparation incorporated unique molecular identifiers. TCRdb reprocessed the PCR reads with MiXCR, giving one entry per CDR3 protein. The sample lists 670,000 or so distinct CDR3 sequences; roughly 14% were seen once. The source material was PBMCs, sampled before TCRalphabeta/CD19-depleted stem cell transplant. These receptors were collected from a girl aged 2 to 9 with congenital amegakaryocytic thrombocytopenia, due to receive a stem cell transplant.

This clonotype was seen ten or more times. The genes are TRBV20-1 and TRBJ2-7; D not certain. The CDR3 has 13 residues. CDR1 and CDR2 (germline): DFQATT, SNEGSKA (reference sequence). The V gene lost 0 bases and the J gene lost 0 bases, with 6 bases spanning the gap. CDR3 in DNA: TGCAGTGCTAGAGACTGGAGCTCCTACGAGCAGTACTTC. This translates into CSARDWSSYEQYF.

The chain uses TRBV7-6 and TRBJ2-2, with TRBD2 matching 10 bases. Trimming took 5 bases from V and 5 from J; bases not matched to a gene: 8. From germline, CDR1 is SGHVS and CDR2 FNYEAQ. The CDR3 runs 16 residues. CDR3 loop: CASSEGTSEITGELFF. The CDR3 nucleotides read TGTGCCAGCAGCGAGGGGACTAGCGAGATTACCGGGGAGCTGTTTTTT.

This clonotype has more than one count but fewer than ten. The CDR3 sequence: CASSPRGRSYEQYF. CDR3 DNA sequence: TGCGCCAGCAGCCCTAGGGGGCGCAGCTACGAGCAGTACTTC. This chain links TRBV5-1 with TRBJ2-7; 7 positions match TRBD1. CDR3 length equals 14 residues. Germline assignment: CDR1 SGHRS and CDR2 YFSETQ. Losses at the gene ends were 4 bases for V and 3 bases for J; bases not matched to a gene: 7.

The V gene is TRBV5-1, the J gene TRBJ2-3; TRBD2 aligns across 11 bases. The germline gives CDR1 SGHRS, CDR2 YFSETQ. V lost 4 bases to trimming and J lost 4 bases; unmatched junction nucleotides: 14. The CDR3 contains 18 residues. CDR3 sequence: CASSRAPIAGGPPDTQYF. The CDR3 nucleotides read TGCGCCAGCAGCCGGGCCCCAATAGCGGGAGGGCCCCCAGATACGCAGTATTTT. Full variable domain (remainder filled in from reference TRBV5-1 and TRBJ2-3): KAGVTQTPRYLIKTRGQQVTLSCSPISGHRSVSWYQQTPGQGLQFLFEYFSETQRNKGNFPGRFSGRQFSNSRSEMNVSTLELGDSALYLCASSRAPIAGGPPDTQYFGPGTRLTVL.

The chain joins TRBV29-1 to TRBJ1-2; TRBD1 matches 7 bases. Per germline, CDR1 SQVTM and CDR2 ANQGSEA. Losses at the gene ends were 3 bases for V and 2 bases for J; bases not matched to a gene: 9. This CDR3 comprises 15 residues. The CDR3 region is CSVEGPTGVNYGYTF. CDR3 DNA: TGCAGCGTTGAGGGCCCCACAGGGGTAAACTATGGCTACACCTTC.

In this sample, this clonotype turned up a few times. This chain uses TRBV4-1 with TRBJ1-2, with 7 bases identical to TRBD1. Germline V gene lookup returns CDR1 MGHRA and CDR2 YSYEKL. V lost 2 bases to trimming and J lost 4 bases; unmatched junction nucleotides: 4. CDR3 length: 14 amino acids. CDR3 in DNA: TGCGCCAGCAGCCAACAACAGGGGCTCTATGGCTACACCTTC. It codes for CASSQQQGLYGYTF.

Here the CDR3 reads CSVGGGDNEKLFF. CDR3 DNA sequence: TGCAGCGTTGGAGGGGGGGATAATGAAAAACTGTTTTTT. The J gene is TRBJ1-4, the V gene TRBV29-1; tentatively, D is TRBD1 (6 bases). Looked up from germline, CDR1 is SQVTM and CDR2 is ANQGSEA. Deletions cut 4 bases from V and 4 bases from J, with 10 bases between. This CDR3 comprises 13 residues. The variable domain in full, completed from reference TRBV29-1 and TRBJ1-4, reads SAVISQKPSRDICQRGTSLTIQCQVDSQVTMMFWYRQQPGQSLTLIATANQGSEATYESGFVIDKFPISRPNLTFSTLTVSNMSPEDSSIYLCSVGGGDNEKLFFGSGTQLSVL.

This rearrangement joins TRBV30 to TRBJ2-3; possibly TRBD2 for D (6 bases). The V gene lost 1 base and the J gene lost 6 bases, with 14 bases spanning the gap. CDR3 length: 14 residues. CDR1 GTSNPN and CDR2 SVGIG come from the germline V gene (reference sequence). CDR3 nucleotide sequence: TGTGCCTGGAGTGGGGGAGGAAAGTTGGATACGCAGTATTTT. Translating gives CAWSGGGKLDTQYF.

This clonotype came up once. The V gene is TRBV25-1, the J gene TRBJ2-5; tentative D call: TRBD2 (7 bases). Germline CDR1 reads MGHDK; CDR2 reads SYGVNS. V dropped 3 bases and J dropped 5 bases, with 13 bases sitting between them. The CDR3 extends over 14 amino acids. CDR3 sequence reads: CASSEMGGHETQYF. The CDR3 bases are TGTGCCAGCAGTGAGATGGGGGGGCATGAGACCCAGTACTTC.

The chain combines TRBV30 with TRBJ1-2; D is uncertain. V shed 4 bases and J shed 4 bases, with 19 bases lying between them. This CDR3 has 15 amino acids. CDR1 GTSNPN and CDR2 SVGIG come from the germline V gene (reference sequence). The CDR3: CAWNPPGSVGYGYTF. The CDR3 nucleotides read TGTGCCTGGAACCCACCCGGGAGTGTTGGCTATGGCTACACCTTC. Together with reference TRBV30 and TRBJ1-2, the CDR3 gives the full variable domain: SQTIHQWPATLVQPVGSPLSLECTVEGTSNPNLYWYRQAAGRGLQLLFYSVGIGQISSEVPQNLSASRPQDRQFILSSKKLLLSDSGFYLCAWNPPGSVGYGYTFGSGTRLTVV.

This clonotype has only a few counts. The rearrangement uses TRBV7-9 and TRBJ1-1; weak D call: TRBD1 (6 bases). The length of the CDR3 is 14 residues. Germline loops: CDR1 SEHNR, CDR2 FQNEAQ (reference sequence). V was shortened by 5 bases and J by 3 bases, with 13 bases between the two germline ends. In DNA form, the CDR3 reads TGTGCCAGCAGCACAGGGTGGTTTTACACTGAAGCTTTCTTT. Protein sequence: CASSTGWFYTEAFF.

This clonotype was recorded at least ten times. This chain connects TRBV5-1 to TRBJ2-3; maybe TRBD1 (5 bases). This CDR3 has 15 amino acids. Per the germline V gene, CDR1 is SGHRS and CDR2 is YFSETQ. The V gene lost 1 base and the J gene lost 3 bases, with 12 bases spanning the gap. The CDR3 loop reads CASSLYQGTTDTQYF. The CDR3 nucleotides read TGCGCCAGCAGCTTGTATCAGGGAACGACAGATACGCAGTATTTT.

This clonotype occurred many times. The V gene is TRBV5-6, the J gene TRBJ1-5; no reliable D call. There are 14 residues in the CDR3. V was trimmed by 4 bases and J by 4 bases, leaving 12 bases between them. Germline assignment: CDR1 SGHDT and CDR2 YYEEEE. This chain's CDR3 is CASSHAYGNQPQHF. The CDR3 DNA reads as TGTGCCAGCAGCCATGCATACGGGAATCAGCCCCAGCATTTT. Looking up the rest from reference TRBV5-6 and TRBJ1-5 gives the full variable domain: DAGVTQSPTHLIKTRGQQVTLRCSPKSGHDTVSWYQQALGQGPQFIFQYYEEEERQRGNFPDRFSGHQFPNYSSELNVNALLLGDSALYLCASSHAYGNQPQHFGDGTRLSIL.

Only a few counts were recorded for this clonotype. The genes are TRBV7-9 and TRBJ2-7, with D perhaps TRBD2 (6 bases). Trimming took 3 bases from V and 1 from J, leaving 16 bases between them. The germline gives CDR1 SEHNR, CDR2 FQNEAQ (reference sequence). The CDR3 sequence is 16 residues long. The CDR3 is CASSFLGTGKSYEQYF. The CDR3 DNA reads TGTGCCAGCAGCTTCCTTGGGACTGGCAAGTCCTACGAGCAGTACTTC.

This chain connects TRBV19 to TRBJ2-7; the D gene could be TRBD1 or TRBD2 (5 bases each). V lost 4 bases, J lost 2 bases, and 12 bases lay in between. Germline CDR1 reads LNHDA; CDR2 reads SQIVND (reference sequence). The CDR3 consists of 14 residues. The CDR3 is CASSTRDGAYEQYF. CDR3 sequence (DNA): TGTGCCAGTAGTACCCGGGACGGGGCCTACGAGCAGTACTTC.

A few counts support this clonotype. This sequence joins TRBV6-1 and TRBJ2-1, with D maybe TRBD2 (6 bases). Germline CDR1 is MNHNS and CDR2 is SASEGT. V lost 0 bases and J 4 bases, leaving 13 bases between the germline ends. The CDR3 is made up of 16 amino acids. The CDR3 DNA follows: TGTGCCAGCAGTGAAGCGGGAGGAAGTCTGTACAATGAGCAGTTCTTC. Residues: CASSEAGGSLYNEQFF.

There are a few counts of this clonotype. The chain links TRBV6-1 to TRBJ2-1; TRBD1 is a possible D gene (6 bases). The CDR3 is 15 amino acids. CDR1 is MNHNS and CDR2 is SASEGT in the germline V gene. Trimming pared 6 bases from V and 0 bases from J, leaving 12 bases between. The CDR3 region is CASSETGSSYNEQFF. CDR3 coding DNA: TGTGCCAGCAGCGAAACAGGGAGCTCCTACAATGAGCAGTTCTTC.

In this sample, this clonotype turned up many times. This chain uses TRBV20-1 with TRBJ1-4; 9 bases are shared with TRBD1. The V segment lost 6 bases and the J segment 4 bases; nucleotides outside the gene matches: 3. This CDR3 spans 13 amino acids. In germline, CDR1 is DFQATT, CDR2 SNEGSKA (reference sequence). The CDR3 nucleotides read TGCAGTGCCCAGGACAGGGGTAATGAAAAACTGTTTTTT. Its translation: CSAQDRGNEKLFF.

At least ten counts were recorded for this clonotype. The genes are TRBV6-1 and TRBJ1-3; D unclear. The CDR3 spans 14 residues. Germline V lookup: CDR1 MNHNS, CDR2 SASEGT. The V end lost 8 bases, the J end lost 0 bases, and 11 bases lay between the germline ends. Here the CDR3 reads CASLGTSSGNTIYF. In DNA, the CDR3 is TGTGCCAGCCTAGGCACGAGCTCTGGAAACACCATATATTTT.